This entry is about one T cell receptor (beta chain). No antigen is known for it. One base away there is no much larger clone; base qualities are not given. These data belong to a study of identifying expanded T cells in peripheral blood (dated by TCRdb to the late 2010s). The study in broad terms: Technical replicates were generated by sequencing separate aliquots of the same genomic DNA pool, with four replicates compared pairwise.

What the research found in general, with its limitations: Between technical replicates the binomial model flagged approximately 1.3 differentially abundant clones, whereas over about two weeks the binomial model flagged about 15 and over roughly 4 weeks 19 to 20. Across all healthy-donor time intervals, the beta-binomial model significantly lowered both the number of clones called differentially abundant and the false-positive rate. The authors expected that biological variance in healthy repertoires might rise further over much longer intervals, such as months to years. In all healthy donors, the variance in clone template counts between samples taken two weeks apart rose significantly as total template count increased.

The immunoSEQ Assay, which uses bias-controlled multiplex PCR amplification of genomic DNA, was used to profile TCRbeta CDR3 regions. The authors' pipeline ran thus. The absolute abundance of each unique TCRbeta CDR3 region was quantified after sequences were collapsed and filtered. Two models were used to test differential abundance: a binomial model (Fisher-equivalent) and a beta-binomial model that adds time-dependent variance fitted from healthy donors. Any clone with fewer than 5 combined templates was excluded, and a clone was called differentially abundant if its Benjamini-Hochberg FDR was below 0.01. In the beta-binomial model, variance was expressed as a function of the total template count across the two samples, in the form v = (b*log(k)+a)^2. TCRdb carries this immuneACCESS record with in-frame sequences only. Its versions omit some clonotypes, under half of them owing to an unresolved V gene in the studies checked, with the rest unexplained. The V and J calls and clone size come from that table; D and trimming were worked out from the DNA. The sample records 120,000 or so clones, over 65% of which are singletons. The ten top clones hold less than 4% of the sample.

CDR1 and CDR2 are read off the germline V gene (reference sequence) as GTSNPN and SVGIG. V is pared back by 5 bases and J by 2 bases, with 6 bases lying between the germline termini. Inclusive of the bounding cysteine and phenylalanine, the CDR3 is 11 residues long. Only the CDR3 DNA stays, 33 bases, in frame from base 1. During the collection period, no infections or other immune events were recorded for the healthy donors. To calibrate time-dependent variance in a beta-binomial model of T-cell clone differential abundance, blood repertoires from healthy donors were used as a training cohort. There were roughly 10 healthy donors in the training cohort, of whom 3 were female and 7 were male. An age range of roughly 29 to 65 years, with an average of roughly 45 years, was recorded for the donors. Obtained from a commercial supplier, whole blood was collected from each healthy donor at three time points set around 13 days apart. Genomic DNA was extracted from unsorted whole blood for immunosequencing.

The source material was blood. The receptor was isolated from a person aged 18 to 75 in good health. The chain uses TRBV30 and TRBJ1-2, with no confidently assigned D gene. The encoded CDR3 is CAWSLNYGYTF. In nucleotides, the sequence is TGTGCCTGGTCCCTGAACTATGGCTACACCTTC.